This TCR beta chain emerged from a study of cytotoxic CD8 clonotypes in ibrutinib-treated CLL. The CDR3 sequence is 16 residues long. V lost 5 bases to trimming and J lost 7 bases, with 21 bases between them. Germline CDR1 reads SGHNT; CDR2 reads YENEEA. Only in-frame clones appear in the TCRdb table, and some are missing; sequencing was by immunoSEQ multiplex PCR. This repertoire shows 35,000 to 55,000 clones, 69% found once; its top ten account for roughly 13%. This TCR was recovered from a human donor with chronic lymphocytic leukemia. This chain uses TRBV11-3 with TRBJ2-1; D may be TRBD1 (7 bases). Sequenced here: PBMCs, sampled after 12 months of ibrutinib treatment. In nucleotides, the CDR3 is TGTGCCAGCAGCCCCGAGGGTCAGGGGGGTTGGAATGAGCAGTTCTTC. Its protein product is CASSPEGQGGWNEQFF. The whole variable domain, remainder taken from reference TRBV11-3 and TRBJ2-1, is EAGVVQSPRYKIIEKKQPVAFWCNPISGHNTLYWYLQNLGQGPELLIRYENEEAVDDSQLPKDRFSAERLKGVDSTLKIQPAELGDSAVYLCASSPEGQGGWNEQFFGPGTRLTVL.